This is a list of T cell receptor beta chains from one sample in a study of T cells after yellow fever vaccination. Using its own MiXCR run on the 5' RACE reads, TCRdb lists one record per CDR3 protein. Of 400,000 or so distinct CDR3 sequences in the sample, roughly 6.1% are singletons; the top ten hold approximately 16%. The sequenced sample was PBMCs, obtained 5 days after the yellow fever booster vaccination. Receptors were obtained from a man aged 25 to 45 who received the YFV17D yellow fever vaccine. Each CDR3 is given with its conserved first and last residue. D genes are given only for firm matches. Some rows have no size entry. The others give once, few or many, or a class for an expanded clone.

D gene	V gene	J gene	clone size	CDR3 protein	CDR3 DNA
.	TRBV20-1	TRBJ2-5	many	CSARKTGPETQYF	TGCAGTGCTAGGAAGACAGGCCCAGAGACCCAGTACTTC
TRBD2	TRBV7-6	TRBJ2-3	few	CASSLASGTSGSTDTQYF	TGTGCCAGCAGCTTAGCCTCCGGGACTAGCGGTAGCACAGATACGCAGTATTTT
.	TRBV2	TRBJ2-2	many	CASLLSTGELFF	TGTGCCAGCCTCTTGTCCACCGGGGAGCTGTTTTTT
.	TRBV6-5	TRBJ2-1	many	CASSYVLQGGNEQFF	TGTGCCAGCAGTTACGTCTTGCAGGGGGGCAATGAGCAGTTCTTC
TRBD2	TRBV20-1	TRBJ2-5	.	CSARVLAGGETQYF	TGCAGTGCTAGAGTACTAGCGGGAGGAGAGACCCAGTACTTC
.	TRBV9	TRBJ2-1	many	CASSVGANEQFF	TGTGCCAGCAGCGTAGGGGCCAATGAGCAGTTCTTC
TRBD1	TRBV20-1	TRBJ2-5	.	CSATGTGVGETQYF	TGCAGTGCTACCGGGACAGGGGTCGGAGAGACCCAGTACTTC
TRBD1	TRBV12-3/TRBV12-4	TRBJ2-5	.	CASSLVRDSTSEETQYF	TGTGCCAGCAGTTTAGTAAGGGACAGTACTTCCGAAGAGACCCAGTACTTC
.	TRBV5-1	TRBJ2-3	many	CASSPDGSTDTQYF	TGCGCCAGCAGCCCGGACGGAAGCACAGATACGCAGTATTTT
TRBD1	TRBV7-2	TRBJ2-1	few	CASSYGQGANNEQFF	TGTGCCAGCAGTTACGGACAGGGGGCCAACAATGAGCAGTTCTTC
TRBD1	TRBV19	TRBJ2-4	few	CAAKDRKNIQYF	TGTGCCGCCAAGGACAGGAAAAACATTCAGTACTTC
.	TRBV19	TRBJ2-1	many	CASSIMGGNEQFF	TGTGCCAGTAGTATTATGGGGGGCAATGAGCAGTTCTTC
TRBD2	TRBV3-1	TRBJ2-1	.	CASSRGQAGDYNEQFF	TGTGCCAGCAGCCGGGGGCAAGCGGGAGACTACAATGAGCAGTTCTTC
TRBD2	TRBV30	TRBJ2-1	many	CAWSDVGTSGDNEQFF	TGTGCCTGGAGTGACGTCGGGACTAGCGGTGACAATGAGCAGTTCTTC
TRBD2	TRBV7-6	TRBJ2-1	many	CASSPGVGEGNSEQFF	TGTGCCAGCAGCCCGGGGGTGGGGGAGGGCAACTCGGAGCAGTTCTTC
TRBD2	TRBV7-2	TRBJ2-5	many	CASSLQLAGSNQYF	TGTGCCAGCAGCTTACAGCTAGCGGGGTCTAACCAGTACTTC
.	TRBV10-3	TRBJ2-6	many	CALRQQTPSGANVLTF	TGTGCCCTTCGGCAGCAGACCCCCTCTGGGGCCAACGTCCTGACTTTC
.	TRBV25-1	TRBJ2-7	few	CVRPTYEQYF	TGTGTGCGGCCTACCTACGAGCAGTACTTC
TRBD2	TRBV7-9	TRBJ2-1	many	CASSLRLAGFNEQFF	TGTGCCAGCAGCCTCCGACTAGCGGGTTTCAATGAGCAGTTCTTC
.	TRBV12-3/TRBV12-4	TRBJ1-1	many	CASSPTLNTEAFF	TGTGCCAGCAGCCCGACACTGAACACTGAAGCTTTCTTT